This T cell receptor (beta chain) was sequenced in a study of blood T cell repertoires in COVID-19 (dated by TCRdb to about 2020). Study-level background: Samples covering the acute and convalescent phases of COVID-19 were provided by collaborators in the United States, Italy and Spain. The material from the prospective study consisted of cDNA or gDNA derived from T cells, B-cell-depleted T cells, or PBMCs. The dataset comprised deeply sampled blood TCRbeta repertoires from subjects exposed to, actively infected with, or recovered from COVID-19. The repertoires were released in a freely available public database meant as a resource for research on the immune response to SARS-CoV-2. Samples came from the ongoing ImmuneRACE study (first 160 participants) plus 1,254 subjects from 6 global collaborators. Sample metadata almost always included a de-identified subject ID, COVID-19 status, age in years and sex. Where available, HLA class I and class II types were obtained from metadata supplied by the sample provider rather than from assay-based typing. The paper's findings and limits, for the study overall: The amount of clinical and demographic metadata varied by source and participant and was provided uncurated.

V and J are truncated by 2 bases and 0 bases respectively, leaving an intervening sequence of 11 bases. For CDR1 and CDR2, the germline V gene lists KGHSH and LQKENI. Taken from cysteine to phenylalanine, the CDR3 has 17 residues. Only the CDR3 region is kept as DNA, spanning 51 bases read in frame from base 1. Each collaborating institution followed its own protocols to collect whole blood in K2EDTA tubes. Collaborator samples were shipped for TCRbeta analysis as frozen whole blood, isolated PBMCs, or DNA extracted from either sample type. TCRbeta CDR3 regions were amplified from genomic DNA by means of the immunoSEQ Assay, a bias-controlled multiplex PCR. Per the original workflow: Within the assay, amplification of reference gene primers was used to estimate how many nucleated cells each sample contained. To quantify the absolute abundance of each unique TCRbeta CDR3 rearrangement, sequence reads were collapsed and filtered. For each sample, productive Simpson clonality was calculated as the square root of Simpson's diversity index across productive rearrangements. TCRdb carries this immuneACCESS record with in-frame sequences only. Its versions omit some clonotypes, under half of them owing to an unresolved V gene in the studies checked, with the rest unexplained. V, J and clone size were drawn from that table, and D and trimming were deduced from the DNA. Recorded for this sample are about 140,000 clones; less than 80% of them occurred a single time. The ten top clones hold 3.5% to 5% of the sample.

For this clone: Its specific antigen is unknown. Base qualities are not at hand, and no much larger clone is one base apart.

The sequenced material came from peripheral blood. The TCR comes from a woman older than 75 with active or convalescent COVID-19. The V and J genes are TRBV18 and TRBJ2-6; TRBD1 is possibly the D segment (6 matching bases). The CDR3 protein sequence reads: CASSPRTANSGANVLTF. Here is the DNA: TGTGCCAGCTCACCAAGGACAGCCAACTCTGGGGCCAACGTCCTGACTTTC.